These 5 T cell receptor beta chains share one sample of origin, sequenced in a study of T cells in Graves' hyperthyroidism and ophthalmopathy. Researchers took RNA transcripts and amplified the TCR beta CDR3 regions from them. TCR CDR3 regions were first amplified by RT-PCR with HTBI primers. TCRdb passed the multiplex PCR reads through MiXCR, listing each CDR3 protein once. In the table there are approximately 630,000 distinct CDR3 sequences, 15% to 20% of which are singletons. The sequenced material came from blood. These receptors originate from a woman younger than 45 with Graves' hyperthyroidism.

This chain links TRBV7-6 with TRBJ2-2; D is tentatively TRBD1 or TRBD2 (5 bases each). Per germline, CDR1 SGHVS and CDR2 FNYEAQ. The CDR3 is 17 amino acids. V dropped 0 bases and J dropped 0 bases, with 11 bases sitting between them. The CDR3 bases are TGTGCCAGCAGCTTAGCCTCCGGGACGCCGAACACCGGGGAGCTGTTTTTT. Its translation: CASSLASGTPNTGELFF.

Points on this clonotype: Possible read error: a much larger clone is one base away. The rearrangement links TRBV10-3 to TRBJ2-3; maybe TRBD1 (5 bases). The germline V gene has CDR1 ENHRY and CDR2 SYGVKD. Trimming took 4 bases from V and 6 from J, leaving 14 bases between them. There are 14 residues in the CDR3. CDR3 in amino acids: CAISGGGPEDTQYF. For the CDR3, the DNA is TGTGCCATCAGTGGGGGCGGCCCCGAGGATACGCAGTATTTT.

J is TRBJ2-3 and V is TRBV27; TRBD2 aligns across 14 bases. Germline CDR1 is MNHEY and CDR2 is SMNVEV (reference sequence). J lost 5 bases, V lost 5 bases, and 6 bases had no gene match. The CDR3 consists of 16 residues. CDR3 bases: TGTGCCAGCAGTCCCCGACTAGCGGGGGGGGGAGATACGCAGTATTTT. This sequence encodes CASSPRLAGGGDTQYF.

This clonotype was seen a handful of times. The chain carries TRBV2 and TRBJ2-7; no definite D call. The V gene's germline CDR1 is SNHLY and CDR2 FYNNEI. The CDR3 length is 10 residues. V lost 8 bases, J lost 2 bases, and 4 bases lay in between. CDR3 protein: CASRAYEQYF. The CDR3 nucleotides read TGTGCCAGCCGGGCCTACGAGCAGTACTTC. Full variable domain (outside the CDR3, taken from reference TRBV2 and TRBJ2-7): EPEVTQTPSHQVTQMGQEVILRCVPISNHLYFYWYRQILGQKVEFLVSFYNNEISEKSEIFDDQFSVERPDGSNFTLKIRSTKLEDSAMYFCASRAYEQYFGPGTRLTVT.

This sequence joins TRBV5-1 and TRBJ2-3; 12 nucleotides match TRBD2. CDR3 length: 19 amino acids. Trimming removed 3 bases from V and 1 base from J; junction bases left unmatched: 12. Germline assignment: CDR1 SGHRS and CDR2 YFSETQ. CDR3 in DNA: TGCGCCAGCAGCTCCAGACTAGCGGGAGCGCCAGGTGGCACAGATACGCAGTATTTT. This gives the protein CASSSRLAGAPGGTDTQYF.